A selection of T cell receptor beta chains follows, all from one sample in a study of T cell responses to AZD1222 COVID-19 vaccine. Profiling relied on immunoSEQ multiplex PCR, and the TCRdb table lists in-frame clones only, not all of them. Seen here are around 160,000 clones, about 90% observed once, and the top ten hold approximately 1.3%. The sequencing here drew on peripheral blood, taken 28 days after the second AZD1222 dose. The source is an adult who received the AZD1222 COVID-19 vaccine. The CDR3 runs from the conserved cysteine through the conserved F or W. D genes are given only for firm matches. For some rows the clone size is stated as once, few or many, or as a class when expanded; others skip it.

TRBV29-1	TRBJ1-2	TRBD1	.	TGCAGCGTTGAGGGGACAGGGCCTGGCTACACCTTC	CSVEGTGPGYTF
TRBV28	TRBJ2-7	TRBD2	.	TGTGCCAGCAGAGATCCGGGACTAGCGGGAGTGTACGAGCAGTACTTC	CASRDPGLAGVYEQYF
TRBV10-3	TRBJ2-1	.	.	TGTGCCATCAGTGAGTCGGCTAGGAGCTATGAGCAGTTCTTC	CAISESARSYEQFF
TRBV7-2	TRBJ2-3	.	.	TGTGCCAGCAGCTTGGACGGGCCCACAGATACGCAGTATTTT	CASSLDGPTDTQYF
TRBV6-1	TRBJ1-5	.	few	TGTGCCAGCAGTGAAGCGGGGAGTACCTTTAGCAATCAGCCCCAGCATTTT	CASSEAGSTFSNQPQHF
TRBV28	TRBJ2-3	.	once	TGTGCCACCGCGCCCCGTGGGGTGGGTCGTGCGCAGTATTTT	CATAPRGVGRAQYF
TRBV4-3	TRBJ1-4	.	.	TGCGCCAGCAGCCAAGAAACACGGGTTAATGAAAAACTGTTTTTT	CASSQETRVNEKLFF
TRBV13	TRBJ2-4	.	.	TGTGCCAGCAGCTTAGGACTCCCCAAAAACATTCAGTACTTC	CASSLGLPKNIQYF
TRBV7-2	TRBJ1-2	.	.	TGTGCCAGCAGGCCAGGGCGGGGACCGGGGAAGGGCTACACCTTC	CASRPGRGPGKGYTF
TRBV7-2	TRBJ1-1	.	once	TGTGCCAGCAGCCCAAGGGGCAGTGTTTTGGTAGCTTTCTTT	CASSPRGSVLVAFF
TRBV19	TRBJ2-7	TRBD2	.	TGTGCCAGTAGTATAACGCTAGCGGGCCCACCCGAGCAGTACTTC	CASSITLAGPPEQYF
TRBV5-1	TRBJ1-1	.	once	TGCGCCAGCAGCTTGTCCCGAACAGGGTCGTTTGAAGCTTTCTTT	CASSLSRTGSFEAFF
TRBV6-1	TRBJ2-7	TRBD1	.	TGTGCCAGCAGTGAGGCCGCGGGACAGGGGGGGTACGAGCAGTACTTC	CASSEAAGQGGYEQYF
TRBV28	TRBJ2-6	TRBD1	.	TGTGCCAGCAGCCGGACAGGGACGCGGGGGGCCAACGTCCTGACTTTC	CASSRTGTRGANVLTF
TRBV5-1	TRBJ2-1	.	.	TGCGCCAGCACTGGGGGGCCCAGTGAGCAGTTCTTC	CASTGGPSEQFF
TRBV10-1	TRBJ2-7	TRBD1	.	TGCGCCAGCAGTGAGACCGGGACAGAGTACGAGCAGTACTTC	CASSETGTEYEQYF
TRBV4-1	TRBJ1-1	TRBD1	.	TGCGCCAGCAGCCAAGGGACCGACAGGGGAGTTAGGAACACTGAAGCTTTCTTT	CASSQGTDRGVRNTEAFF